This TCR beta chain was observed in a study of cytomegalovirus exposure and HLA in healthy donors (dated by TCRdb to about 2017). Regarding the study in general: In an earlier analysis of fewer than 750 of the donors, approximately 260 Gb of sequence data and 90 million to 130 million unique TCR beta sequences from roughly 190 million T cells were reported. About 300 gigabases of sequencing data and roughly 81 million unique TCR sequences made up an early release that covered approximately 700 HLA-typed donors. Every repertoire in the discovery cohort had been generated on one and the same sequencing platform. To predict cytomegalovirus infection status, the study brought together high-throughput TCR immunosequencing, statistical association of individual TCRs with disease status, and machine learning. In the later analysis, no new phenotypic data were used to find candidate immune exposures; instead, reliance was placed on TCR beta sequences and their occurrence across donors. A later analysis re-analyzed previously published TCR beta repertoires from several hundred donors and added high-resolution HLA genotyping to study TCR occurrence patterns. Class I and class II HLA loci were covered by the typing at four-digit resolution. To decide whether each TCR beta V gene segment behaved as functional or pseudogenic, an earlier analysis of some 570 of the donors relied on high-throughput TCR beta sequencing. Because of strong linkage in the cohort, five DR-DQ haplotypes were treated as single units for association and clustering. Genome-wide SNP genotypes for about 60% of the roughly 700 donors were used in a later genetic analysis, which treated that subset as a discovery cohort. Among around 400 genotyped donors of the cohort, an average of approximately 200,000 unique TCR beta nucleotide sequences was sequenced per donor, of which about 19% were non-productive. Donor age, sex, ethnicity and CMV serostatus were compiled alongside the repertoire data. The number of donors typed differed by locus, with about 629-640 for A, B, C, DRB1 and DQB1, more than 500 for DQA1, 606 for DPA1, and around 450 for DPB1. The study used immunosequencing to profile the T cell repertoires of more than 650 subjects and linked those repertoires to cytomegalovirus serostatus. Along with the roughly 670-subject first cohort, a separate validation cohort of 120 different subjects was used. Among the roughly 380 genotyped donors, approximately 76% belonged to the genetic ancestry cluster associated with self-reported Caucasian donors. The study was designed to test whether signatures of past pathogen exposure could be identified by cataloging public T cell receptors.

Broad study findings and their caveats: In an earlier analysis of 587 of the donors, most TCR beta V segments appeared in productive rearrangements about 90% or about 30% of the time, broadly matching IMGT annotations. Only TCR beta chains were sequenced in this cohort, and the absence of alpha or paired-chain data limited detectable features. Roughly uniform sequencing depth across donors was assumed in presence/absence analyses, although this assumption may not hold. A few of the identified cytomegalovirus-associated TCR beta chains were confirmed in vitro to be specific for cytomegalovirus antigens. Strong co-occurrence of HLA alleles, especially DR and DQ, made assigning TCR associations to individual alleles difficult. The study gave a list of roughly 150 TCR beta chains associated with cytomegalovirus. Specific HLA alleles were associated with 15,000 to 20,000 TCR beta sequences at a false discovery rate of 0.05 in a later analysis. An association between a missense DCLRE1C variant and V-gene and J-gene trimming of TCR beta chains was found in a later genetic analysis and replicated in an independent cohort. A later analysis found that most CMV-associated TCR beta chains appeared HLA-restricted, with HLA associations seemingly driven largely by CMV exposure. In a later analysis, HLA-associated TCR beta chains showed more clonal expansion and lower generation probabilities than non-associated chains that were equally common. Because HLA typing was missing for some donors at each locus, association tests included only the typed subset. In a later genetic analysis, fewer N-insertions in productive TCRs were reported among donors in an Asian-associated ancestry cluster than the approximately 710-donor mean. Immune exposure information for the cohort was limited to CMV serostatus. Because the 87-base-pair reads could not distinguish some IMGT-functional V segments, including TRBV6-2 and TRBV6-3, those segments were excluded. According to a later analysis, parvovirus B19, influenza, CMV and Epstein-Barr virus appeared linked to several top co-occurrence clusters. Over 15 rarely observed V segments, including chromosome 9 orphons, were excluded from the earlier analysis of just under 600 of the donors because counts were too low. Correlated functional status among segregating V segments might reflect linkage disequilibrium, but an unknown experimental factor could not be ruled out. A later analysis found that TCR association rates varied across HLA loci, with DRB1 alleles showing the most associated TCRs and HLA-C alleles the fewest. The authors suggested that the approach could potentially be generalized to other disease states and immunological phenotypes. A further reported finding was that TCR beta sequences accurately predicted the HLA-A and HLA-B alleles for most subjects in the first cohort. Most TCR sequences were seen in very few donors, while some public TCRs were found in many individuals. A cluster of highly shared sequence variants was judged likely to represent a technical artifact of the sequencing pipeline. Cytomegalovirus status was reported to be diagnosed by the classifier with high specificity and sensitivity in both the original and validation cohorts.

As regards this clone: There is no known antigen for this receptor. Per-base qualities were not stored, and no clone one base away is much larger.

From a lookup of the germline V gene, CDR1 and CDR2 are SGHTA and FQGNSA. Taken from cysteine to phenylalanine, the CDR3 has 14 residues. Solely the CDR3 DNA is kept, with 42 bases framed from the first base. Ends trimmed: V by 5 bases, J by 3 bases; bases unmatched to a gene: 7. The library was produced with the immunoSEQ multiplex PCR assay. A mixture of 60 forward primers for TCR Vbeta segments and 13 reverse primers for TCR Jbeta segments was used in the multiplex PCR. The CDR3 region of rearranged TCR beta genes was amplified from genomic DNA by a multiplex PCR assay. Amplified TCR beta libraries were sequenced as 87-base-pair reads on the Illumina HiSeq System. The original pipeline was this. A later analysis tallied approximately 87 million unique TCR beta chains across the 550 to 850 repertoires, and around 10 million of those chains were shared by two or more donors. A nearest-neighbor algorithm error-corrected the raw reads and collapsed the reads into unique sequences, merging closely related sequences to remove PCR and sequencing errors. CDR3 sequences were aligned to IMGT reference sequences to assign V, D and J gene segments. Each retained sequence needed at least a six-nucleotide match to both a V gene segment and a J gene segment. Rearrangements were called productive when the CDR3 lacked stop codons and stayed in frame with V and J; all others were non-productive. CDR3 was defined according to IMGT convention as the region running from the second conserved V-encoded cysteine to the conserved J-encoded phenylalanine. The earlier analysis of 587 of the donors excluded sequences that lacked an unambiguous match to a single V gene segment. An earlier analysis of 587 of the donors classified V segments as functional when productive rearrangements were above 56.7% and as segregating when the standard deviation between donors was above 5%. A statistical classification framework was built to diagnose cytomegalovirus status from the catalog of TCR beta chain sequences. V and J gene assignment, in a later analysis, came from comparing TCR nucleotide sequences with IMGT/GENE-DB human TR gene sequences. Using the TCRdist pipeline, a later analysis assigned CDR3 sequences along with most-parsimonious VDJ recombination scenarios. In a later analysis, every TCR beta chain was defined by the combination of its CDR3 amino acid sequence and its V-gene family, and reads without a unique V-gene family were dropped. As a way to deal with suspected cross-contamination and a sequencing artifact, a later analysis dropped 450 to 600 nucleotide sequences that were highly shared and had low generation probability. A later analysis calculated a clonal expansion index for each public chain from normalized within-repertoire ranks of inferred template counts. A later analysis computed generation probabilities with a VDJ recombination model fitted to out-of-frame rearrangements, and checked the results against IGoR. Hypergeometric tests were used in a later analysis to score TCR-TCR, TCR-HLA and TCR-CMV co-occurrence, with a repertoire-size bias correction applied to the TCR pairs. In a later analysis, false discovery rates were estimated by permuting HLA or CMV assignments 20 times. A later analysis grouped co-occurring TCRs with DBSCAN, adding TCRdist sequence similarity when clustering within HLA-allele-positive subsets. Co-occurrence clustering excluded repertoires with fewer than 30,000 or more than 120,000 public chains, plus five with anomalous nucleotide sharing. The clones in this table, taken by TCRdb from immuneACCESS, are in-frame only. Not every clone is retained; where verified, under half of the shortfall comes from an unresolved V gene, and the cause of the rest is unknown. V and J calls plus clone size are reproduced from that table; the DNA served to infer D and trimming. The sample records approximately 100,000 clones, roughly four fifths of which are singletons. The top ten constitute roughly 8% of the sample.

The cohort consisted of 650 to 700 healthy bone marrow donors. All cohort members were sampled while nominally healthy, although unrecorded immune exposures were likely present. CMV serostatus was positive for 250 to 300 and negative for about half of the roughly 670 cohort members, and was not recorded for this donor. A peripheral blood sample was collected from each donor, and TCR beta sequencing was performed on peripheral blood mononuclear cells. Genomic DNA extraction from the blood cell samples was performed with the Qiagen DNeasy Blood Extraction Kit. The chain uses TRBV7-2 and TRBJ2-7, with 7 bases aligning to TRBD2. This receptor was identified in a human donor in good health. Sequencing used PBMCs. The CDR3 corresponds to CASSPRRGNYEQYF. The nucleotides are TGTGCCAGCAGCCCTCGGCGGGGGAACTACGAGCAGTACTTC. Here the CDR3 is joined to the reference TRBV7-2 and TRBJ2-7 genes, and the full variable domain is: GAGVSQSPSNKVTEKGKDVELRCDPISGHTALYWYRQSLGQGLEFLIYFQGNSAPDKSGLPSDRFSAERTGGSVSTLTIQRTQQEDSAVYLCASSPRRGNYEQYFGPGTRLTVT.